Below are 8 T cell receptor beta chains sequenced from a single sample in a study of T-cell reconstitution after alpha-beta-depleted transplantation in children. The authors prepared the TCRbeta library with unique molecular identifiers. TCRdb analysed the PCR reads with MiXCR anew, one entry per CDR3 protein. The table records about 610,000 distinct CDR3 sequences, approximately 30% of them present only once. The sample consisted of PBMCs, taken before TCRalphabeta/CD19-depleted stem cell transplant. These receptors came from a boy under two years old with Wiskott-Aldrich syndrome, due to receive a stem cell transplant.

This clonotype showed up just a few times. V is TRBV24-1 and J is TRBJ2-2; TRBD2 matches 7 bases. With V trimmed by 6 bases and J by 5 bases, 5 bases remained unmatched. This CDR3 has 14 amino acids. CDR1 KGHDR and CDR2 SFDVKD come from the germline V gene. CDR3 amino acids: CATSSGLPTGELFF. CDR3 in DNA: TGTGCCACCAGTTCGGGACTACCTACCGGGGAGCTGTTTTTT.

This clonotype was detected a few times. The rearrangement links TRBV5-1 to TRBJ2-7, with 10 bases lining up with TRBD2. J gave up 0 bases and V 1 base, and 4 bases lay outside the gene matches. The germline CDR1 and CDR2 sequences are SGHRS and YFSETQ. The CDR3 runs to 16 residues. In DNA, the CDR3 is TGCGCCAGCAGCTTGCCCCCTAGCGGGAGCTCCTACGAGCAGTACTTC. This codes for CASSLPPSGSSYEQYF.

The rearrangement joins TRBV5-1 to TRBJ2-7, with 13 bases that match TRBD2. V lost 4 bases to trimming and J lost 1 base; unmatched junction nucleotides: 8. This CDR3 contains 17 residues. Germline V gives CDR1 SGHRS, CDR2 YFSETQ. CDR3 region: CASSRGTSGTVSYEQYF. The DNA for the CDR3 is TGCGCCAGCAGCAGGGGGACTAGCGGGACAGTTTCCTACGAGCAGTACTTC.

The V and J genes are TRBV20-1 and TRBJ2-1; 14 nucleotides align to TRBD2. The CDR3 runs 20 residues. V lost 3 bases to trimming and J lost 4 bases; unmatched junction nucleotides: 17. Per germline, CDR1 DFQATT and CDR2 SNEGSKA (reference sequence). The CDR3 region has the DNA TGCAGTGCTAGTAAGATTACATTGGGACTAGCGGGAGACGCTTACAATGAGCAGTTCTTC. Amino acids: CSASKITLGLAGDAYNEQFF.

V usage is TRBV18 and J usage is TRBJ2-7, with 8 bases fitting TRBD1. This CDR3 region has 13 residues. CDR1 is KGHSH and CDR2 is LQKENI in the germline V gene. V trimming: 8 bases; J trimming: 3 bases; junction bases outside the gene matches: 6. In DNA form, the CDR3 reads TGTGCCAGCAGCCCGGGACAGGACTACGAGCAGTACTTC. Protein: CASSPGQDYEQYF.

This clonotype was found a few times. The chain carries TRBV5-1 and TRBJ1-1, with D hard to call. The CDR3 sequence is 15 residues long. Germline V CDR1 and CDR2: SGHRS, YFSETQ. V lost 2 bases to trimming and J lost 2 bases, with 13 bases between them. CDR3 nucleotides: TGCGCCAGCAGCTTCGGTCCGACGGGTAACACTGAAGCTTTCTTT. Translated, it gives CASSFGPTGNTEAFF.

This clonotype was detected a few times. The genes are TRBV25-1 and TRBJ1-6; TRBD1 agrees at 9 bases. The CDR3 is made up of 14 amino acids. Germline V CDR1 and CDR2: MGHDK, SYGVNS. V was clipped by 5 bases and J by 8 bases; unmatched bases: 4. DNA of the CDR3: TGTGCCAGCAGTAATACAGGGGGCGATTCACCCCTCCACTTT. Translated: CASSNTGGDSPLHF.

This chain uses TRBV30 with TRBJ2-5; 7 positions match TRBD1. The CDR3 extends over 17 amino acids. Trimming cost V 2 bases and J 1 base; bases outside gene matches: 13. Germline V gene data show CDR1 as GTSNPN and CDR2 as SVGIG (reference sequence). The CDR3 spells CAWSTYRDKGAQETQYF. CDR3 DNA: TGTGCCTGGAGTACCTACCGGGACAAGGGGGCCCAAGAGACCCAGTACTTC.